These T cell receptor beta chains were read from a single sample in a study of blood T cell repertoires in COVID-19. Using immunoSEQ multiplex PCR, the repertoire was profiled, and TCRdb retains in-frame clones only, with some absent. The data hold 75,000 to 100,000 clones, with about 77% observed a single time. Specimen: peripheral blood. These receptors were collected from a woman older than 75 with acute or convalescent COVID-19. Both conserved end residues are part of each CDR3. D genes are given only for firm matches. Only part of the rows carry a size: once, few, many, or a class if the clone is expanded.

J gene: TRBJ1-2; CDR3 length: 18; V gene: TRBV7-8; D gene: TRBD1; clone size: NA; CDR3 protein: CASSFDSPDRLFLYGCTF; CDR3 DNA: TGTGCCAGCAGCTTTGATTCTCCGGACAGGCTATTCCTCTATGGCTGCACCTTC
J gene: TRBJ2-7; CDR3 length: 14; V gene: TRBV5-1; D gene: TRBD1; clone size: NA; CDR3 protein: CASSSGTGSNEQYF; CDR3 DNA: TGCGCCAGCAGCTCCGGGACAGGGTCGAACGAGCAGTACTTC
J gene: TRBJ2-3; CDR3 length: 16; V gene: TRBV19; D gene: TRBD1; clone size: NA; CDR3 protein: CASSRAAGGLGDTQYF; CDR3 DNA: TGTGCCAGTAGTAGAGCCGCAGGGGGTTTAGGGGATACGCAGTATTTT
J gene: TRBJ2-5; CDR3 length: 13; V gene: TRBV28; D gene: NA; clone size: NA; CDR3 protein: CASSLEGVETQYF; CDR3 DNA: TGTGCCAGCAGTTTAGAAGGGGTAGAGACCCAGTACTTC
J gene: TRBJ2-7; CDR3 length: 16; V gene: TRBV10-3; D gene: NA; clone size: NA; CDR3 protein: CAISPTTTSQVGEQYF; CDR3 DNA: TGTGCCATCAGCCCTACCACCACTAGTCAGGTGGGCGAGCAGTACTTC
J gene: TRBJ1-1; CDR3 length: 15; V gene: TRBV18; D gene: TRBD1; clone size: NA; CDR3 protein: CASSPTGQGATEAFF; CDR3 DNA: TGTGCCAGCTCACCGACTGGACAGGGGGCTACTGAAGCTTTCTTT
J gene: TRBJ2-7; CDR3 length: 14; V gene: TRBV7-2; D gene: NA; clone size: NA; CDR3 protein: CASSFGGQFYEQYF; CDR3 DNA: TGTGCCAGCAGCTTTGGCGGACAGTTCTACGAGCAGTACTTC
J gene: TRBJ1-2; CDR3 length: 16; V gene: TRBV6-1; D gene: NA; clone size: NA; CDR3 protein: CASSGQGLGDNYGYTF; CDR3 DNA: TGTGCCAGCAGTGGCCAGGGACTAGGGGACAACTATGGCTACACCTTC
J gene: TRBJ1-2; CDR3 length: 15; V gene: TRBV5-6; D gene: NA; clone size: few; CDR3 protein: CASSLVPGSSYGYTF; CDR3 DNA: TGTGCCAGCAGCTTGGTCCCGGGATCGAGCTATGGCTACACCTTC
J gene: TRBJ2-7; CDR3 length: 14; V gene: TRBV5-1; D gene: TRBD1; clone size: NA; CDR3 protein: CASKATGENYEQYF; CDR3 DNA: TGCGCCAGCAAGGCAACAGGGGAGAACTACGAGCAGTACTTC
J gene: TRBJ1-5; CDR3 length: 15; V gene: TRBV28; D gene: NA; clone size: NA; CDR3 protein: CASSFRRGPDQPQHF; CDR3 DNA: TGTGCCAGCAGTTTCCGCAGGGGTCCTGATCAGCCCCAGCATTTT
J gene: TRBJ1-2; CDR3 length: 14; V gene: TRBV2; D gene: TRBD1; clone size: few; CDR3 protein: CASSLTGWYYGYTF; CDR3 DNA: TGTGCCAGCAGCTTGACAGGGTGGTACTATGGCTACACCTTC
J gene: TRBJ1-2; CDR3 length: 14; V gene: TRBV5-5; D gene: NA; clone size: NA; CDR3 protein: CASSLDMGNYGYTF; CDR3 DNA: TGTGCCAGCAGCTTGGACATGGGCAACTATGGCTACACCTTC
J gene: TRBJ2-5; CDR3 length: 15; V gene: TRBV6-5; D gene: TRBD1; clone size: NA; CDR3 protein: CASSWTYRGRETQYF; CDR3 DNA: TGTGCCAGCAGTTGGACTTACAGGGGGCGAGAGACCCAGTACTTC
J gene: TRBJ2-7; CDR3 length: 14; V gene: TRBV7-2; D gene: TRBD1; clone size: NA; CDR3 protein: CASSFRDRGREQYF; CDR3 DNA: TGTGCCAGCAGCTTCCGTGACAGGGGGCGCGAGCAGTACTTC
J gene: TRBJ2-6; CDR3 length: 17; V gene: TRBV4-2; D gene: NA; clone size: NA; CDR3 protein: CASSQDERYSGANVLTF; CDR3 DNA: TGTGCCAGCAGCCAAGATGAGCGGTACTCTGGGGCCAACGTCCTGACTTTC
J gene: TRBJ2-1; CDR3 length: 14; V gene: TRBV11-3; D gene: TRBD2; clone size: NA; CDR3 protein: CASSLGQRGNEQFF; CDR3 DNA: TGTGCCAGCAGCTTAGGTCAGCGGGGGAATGAGCAGTTCTTC
J gene: TRBJ2-2; CDR3 length: 14; V gene: TRBV6-6; D gene: TRBD2; clone size: NA; CDR3 protein: CASSPREGNGELFF; CDR3 DNA: TGTGCCAGCAGCCCTAGGGAGGGTAACGGGGAGCTGTTTTTT
J gene: TRBJ1-3; CDR3 length: 15; V gene: TRBV2; D gene: NA; clone size: NA; CDR3 protein: CASSEVAPDGNTIYF; CDR3 DNA: TGTGCCAGCAGTGAAGTAGCCCCAGATGGAAACACCATATATTTT
J gene: TRBJ2-7; CDR3 length: 14; V gene: TRBV5-1; D gene: NA; clone size: once; CDR3 protein: CASSLVTDLYEQYF; CDR3 DNA: TGCGCCAGCAGCTTGGTGACTGACCTCTACGAGCAGTACTTC
J gene: TRBJ2-2; CDR3 length: 14; V gene: TRBV19; D gene: TRBD1; clone size: NA; CDR3 protein: CASRTGSSTGELFF; CDR3 DNA: TGTGCCAGCAGGACAGGGTCGAGCACCGGGGAGCTGTTTTTT
J gene: TRBJ2-2; CDR3 length: 16; V gene: TRBV7-9; D gene: NA; clone size: NA; CDR3 protein: CASSPPQGRMNGELFF; CDR3 DNA: TGTGCCAGCAGCCCGCCACAGGGTAGGATGAACGGGGAGCTGTTTTTT
J gene: TRBJ1-2; CDR3 length: 14; V gene: TRBV7-9; D gene: TRBD1; clone size: NA; CDR3 protein: CASSLPTGGNGYTF; CDR3 DNA: TGTGCCAGCAGCCTACCGACAGGGGGCAATGGCTACACCTTC
J gene: TRBJ1-4; CDR3 length: 15; V gene: TRBV24-1; D gene: TRBD1; clone size: NA; CDR3 protein: CATSDSGQGNEKLFF; CDR3 DNA: TGTGCCACCAGTGACTCGGGACAGGGAAATGAAAAACTGTTTTTT
J gene: TRBJ1-2; CDR3 length: 15; V gene: TRBV9; D gene: TRBD1; clone size: NA; CDR3 protein: CASSARGTGGGGYTF; CDR3 DNA: TGTGCCAGCAGCGCCAGAGGGACAGGGGGCGGTGGCTACACCTTC
J gene: TRBJ1-2; CDR3 length: 16; V gene: TRBV6-1; D gene: NA; clone size: NA; CDR3 protein: CASSEHSGGVGYGYTF; CDR3 DNA: TGTGCCAGCAGTGAACACTCGGGGGGAGTGGGGTATGGCTACACCTTC
J gene: TRBJ2-1; CDR3 length: 14; V gene: TRBV7-2; D gene: NA; clone size: few; CDR3 protein: CASSDARGRNEQFF; CDR3 DNA: TGTGCCAGCAGTGATGCACGGGGTCGCAATGAGCAGTTCTTC
J gene: TRBJ1-3; CDR3 length: 16; V gene: TRBV18; D gene: TRBD1; clone size: NA; CDR3 protein: CASSLSQGAAGNTIYF; CDR3 DNA: TGTGCCAGCTCACTATCGCAGGGGGCGGCAGGAAACACCATATATTTT
J gene: TRBJ1-6; CDR3 length: 15; V gene: TRBV5-1; D gene: TRBD1; clone size: few; CDR3 protein: CASSLAGTGYSPLHF; CDR3 DNA: TGCGCCAGCAGCTTGGCCGGGACAGGGTATTCACCCCTCCACTTT
J gene: TRBJ1-2; CDR3 length: 13; V gene: TRBV12-3/TRBV12-4; D gene: TRBD1; clone size: NA; CDR3 protein: CASSFKGAFGYTF; CDR3 DNA: TGTGCCAGCAGTTTCAAGGGGGCTTTTGGCTACACCTTC
J gene: TRBJ2-3; CDR3 length: 16; V gene: TRBV4-3; D gene: NA; clone size: NA; CDR3 protein: CASSQVGAEFTDTQYF; CDR3 DNA: TGCGCCAGCAGCCAAGTTGGGGCGGAGTTCACAGATACGCAGTATTTT
J gene: TRBJ2-7; CDR3 length: 15; V gene: TRBV19; D gene: NA; clone size: NA; CDR3 protein: CASSIGLIPPYEQYF; CDR3 DNA: TGTGCCAGTAGTATCGGACTGATCCCACCCTACGAGCAGTACTTC
J gene: TRBJ2-7; CDR3 length: 14; V gene: TRBV6-6; D gene: NA; clone size: many; CDR3 protein: CASSIPPEAYEQYF; CDR3 DNA: TGTGCCAGCAGCATCCCCCCAGAGGCCTACGAGCAGTACTTC
J gene: TRBJ1-4; CDR3 length: 14; V gene: TRBV2; D gene: NA; clone size: NA; CDR3 protein: CASSERRGNEKLFF; CDR3 DNA: TGTGCCAGCAGTGAGCGCAGGGGTAATGAAAAACTGTTTTTT
J gene: TRBJ2-1; CDR3 length: 16; V gene: TRBV24-1; D gene: NA; clone size: NA; CDR3 protein: CATSDAAEGSYNEQFF; CDR3 DNA: TGTGCCACCAGTGACGCGGCGGAGGGCTCCTACAATGAGCAGTTCTTC
J gene: TRBJ2-1; CDR3 length: 18; V gene: TRBV9; D gene: NA; clone size: few; CDR3 protein: CASSVGTKSANSYNEQFF; CDR3 DNA: TGTGCCAGCAGCGTCGGTACCAAAAGCGCCAACTCCTACAATGAGCAGTTCTTC
J gene: TRBJ2-7; CDR3 length: 13; V gene: TRBV29-1; D gene: NA; clone size: few; CDR3 protein: CSVRQGNLDEQYF; CDR3 DNA: TGCAGCGTTCGTCAGGGTAATTTGGACGAGCAGTACTTC
J gene: TRBJ2-7; CDR3 length: 15; V gene: TRBV11-1; D gene: TRBD2; clone size: few; CDR3 protein: CASSFGTGGPYEQYF; CDR3 DNA: TGTGCCAGCAGCTTCGGGACGGGGGGTCCCTACGAGCAGTACTTC
J gene: TRBJ2-3; CDR3 length: 19; V gene: TRBV7-2; D gene: NA; clone size: NA; CDR3 protein: CASSSPRTNAQWNTDTQYF; CDR3 DNA: TGTGCCAGCAGCTCTCCCCGGACTAACGCCCAATGGAACACAGATACGCAGTATTTT
J gene: TRBJ1-2; CDR3 length: 14; V gene: TRBV9; D gene: TRBD1; clone size: NA; CDR3 protein: CASSVQGAGYGYTF; CDR3 DNA: TGTGCCAGCAGCGTCCAGGGGGCGGGCTATGGCTACACCTTC